This TCR beta chain was profiled in a study of response to subunit inactivated influenza vaccine. TCRdb itself ran the RT-PCR reads through MiXCR, one entry per CDR3 protein. Of about 190,000 distinct CDR3 sequences detected, roughly 14% appear once; the ten largest clones hold approximately 30%. Findings and limits, study-wide: Every seasonal influenza vaccination brings in few new T cells, the authors suggested.

The table lists this clonotype with a few counts. Its specificity is unknown. Germline lookup yields CDR1 MNHEY and CDR2 SVGEGT. This CDR3 contains 17 residues. Between the trimmed V and J ends, which lost 2 bases and 0 bases, there was a span of 16 bases. The gene calls are TRBV6-2 or TRBV6-3 and TRBJ1-1; no reliable D call. The sequence derives from a middle-aged man who received an inactivated influenza vaccine. This specimen was CD8+ T cells sorted from PBMCs, taken roughly 5 days after vaccination. CDR3 sequence: CASSYSEGYNMNTEAFF. The CDR3 bases are TGTGCCAGCAGTTACAGCGAGGGATATAACATGAACACTGAAGCTTTCTTT.